The rows below give T cell receptor beta chains drawn from one sample of a study of shared clonotypes between healthy human individuals. Only in-frame clones appear in the TCRdb table, and some are missing; sequencing was by immunoSEQ multiplex PCR. The sample holds more than 150,000 clones, approximately 70% seen once. The sequencing input was memory CD4+ T cells sorted from blood. These receptors were obtained from a man younger than 45 in good health. Both conserved end residues are part of each CDR3. A D gene is named only where the DNA matches it firmly. The size field is filled for only some rows; it gives once, few, many or a size class.

CDR3nt: TGTGCCAGCTCACTTGGACTAGAGTATTACGAGCAGTACTTC
CDR3aa: CASSLGLEYYEQYF
v_gene: TRBV18
abundance: .
j_gene: TRBJ2-7
d_gene: TRBD2

CDR3nt: TGTGCCAGCAGCTTGGACAGGATCTCCTACGAGCAGTACTTC
CDR3aa: CASSLDRISYEQYF
v_gene: TRBV5-6
abundance: .
j_gene: TRBJ2-7
d_gene: .

CDR3nt: TGTGCCAGCAGCTTATCAGTTTCCGGGGAGCTGTTTTTT
CDR3aa: CASSLSVSGELFF
v_gene: TRBV5-6
abundance: .
j_gene: TRBJ2-2
d_gene: .

CDR3nt: TGTGCCAGCAGTTCCCCGGGGGGGCACACTGAAGCTTTCTTT
CDR3aa: CASSSPGGHTEAFF
v_gene: TRBV6-6
abundance: .
j_gene: TRBJ1-1
d_gene: .

CDR3nt: TGTGCCAGCAGCCCTGGACGAGCCCAGTACTTC
CDR3aa: CASSPGRAQYF
v_gene: TRBV14
abundance: .
j_gene: TRBJ2-5
d_gene: .

CDR3nt: TGCAGCGTCCCTAGCGGGAGCCATGAGCAGTTCTTC
CDR3aa: CSVPSGSHEQFF
v_gene: TRBV29-1
abundance: few
j_gene: TRBJ2-1
d_gene: TRBD2

CDR3nt: TGTGCCAGGGGACGTCACCCGGCGAATAGCAATCAGCCCCAGCATTTT
CDR3aa: CARGRHPANSNQPQHF
v_gene: TRBV21-1
abundance: .
j_gene: TRBJ1-5
d_gene: .

CDR3nt: TGTGCCAGCAGTGCCGGAAGATTCGGGAACACTGAAGCTTTCTTT
CDR3aa: CASSAGRFGNTEAFF
v_gene: TRBV25-1
abundance: .
j_gene: TRBJ1-1
d_gene: .

CDR3nt: TGCGCCAGCAGCCCAATAGCGGGAGGGCCTGGGAATGAGCAGTTCTTC
CDR3aa: CASSPIAGGPGNEQFF
v_gene: TRBV5-1
abundance: .
j_gene: TRBJ2-1
d_gene: TRBD2

CDR3nt: TGTGCCAGTCGGGAGGGGAACACCGGGGAGCTGTTTTTT
CDR3aa: CASREGNTGELFF
v_gene: TRBV6-1
abundance: .
j_gene: TRBJ2-2
d_gene: TRBD2

CDR3nt: TGCGCCAGCAGCCAAGATACAAGCAGAAGTGGGGGTGAGCAGTTCTTC
CDR3aa: CASSQDTSRSGGEQFF
v_gene: TRBV4-3
abundance: .
j_gene: TRBJ2-1
d_gene: .

CDR3nt: TGTGCCAGCAGCTTATCTGTCACCGGGGAGCTGTTTTTT
CDR3aa: CASSLSVTGELFF
v_gene: TRBV7-8
abundance: .
j_gene: TRBJ2-2
d_gene: .

CDR3nt: TGTGCCAGCAGCCCCGACATCGGACAGCAGTACTTC
CDR3aa: CASSPDIGQQYF
v_gene: TRBV9
abundance: .
j_gene: TRBJ2-7
d_gene: .

CDR3nt: TGTGCCAGCAGTCCCCAGTCAATTGACAGGGGAACCTATGGCTACACCTTC
CDR3aa: CASSPQSIDRGTYGYTF
v_gene: TRBV28
abundance: .
j_gene: TRBJ1-2
d_gene: TRBD1

CDR3nt: TGTGCCAGCAGCCCGAAGACTAGCGGGGATGTAAAGTACTTC
CDR3aa: CASSPKTSGDVKYF
v_gene: TRBV5-4
abundance: few
j_gene: TRBJ2-7
d_gene: TRBD2

CDR3nt: TGCGCCAGCAGCTTTGTAGGGGCGCAGGGCACAGATACGCAGTATTTT
CDR3aa: CASSFVGAQGTDTQYF
v_gene: TRBV5-1
abundance: many
j_gene: TRBJ2-3
d_gene: .

CDR3nt: TGCAGCGTTCGGAGAGGGGCTACGGGCGAGACCCAGTACTTC
CDR3aa: CSVRRGATGETQYF
v_gene: TRBV29-1
abundance: few
j_gene: TRBJ2-5
d_gene: .

CDR3nt: TGCAGCGTTGCGCAGGGGTGGGGGATGAACACTGAAGCTTTCTTT
CDR3aa: CSVAQGWGMNTEAFF
v_gene: TRBV29-1
abundance: .
j_gene: TRBJ1-1
d_gene: .

CDR3nt: TGTGCCAGCAGCCCTGTTGTAGCGGGAGCCCTCAATGAGCAGTTCTTC
CDR3aa: CASSPVVAGALNEQFF
v_gene: TRBV14
abundance: .
j_gene: TRBJ2-1
d_gene: TRBD2

CDR3nt: TGTGCCACCAGCAGTCGATCGGGACTTGCCGCAGATACGCAGTATTTT
CDR3aa: CATSSRSGLAADTQYF
v_gene: TRBV15
abundance: once
j_gene: TRBJ2-3
d_gene: .

CDR3nt: TGTGCCAGCAGCGGGGAGGCGGGGGGCTCCTACAATGAGCAGTTCTTC
CDR3aa: CASSGEAGGSYNEQFF
v_gene: TRBV7-8
abundance: .
j_gene: TRBJ2-1
d_gene: TRBD2

CDR3nt: TGTGCCAGCAGGGGGACAGGGCGGGGGGCTCAGCCCCAGCATTTT
CDR3aa: CASRGTGRGAQPQHF
v_gene: TRBV27
abundance: .
j_gene: TRBJ1-5
d_gene: TRBD1

CDR3nt: TGTGCCAGCAGCTTGTATTTCTCCTACGAGCAGTACTTC
CDR3aa: CASSLYFSYEQYF
v_gene: TRBV5-5
abundance: .
j_gene: TRBJ2-7
d_gene: .

CDR3nt: TGTGCCAGTTCAGACAGGGTAGGCAATGAAGAGCAGTTCTTC
CDR3aa: CASSDRVGNEEQFF
v_gene: TRBV19
abundance: few
j_gene: TRBJ2-1
d_gene: TRBD1

CDR3nt: TGTGCCAGCAGCTCAGGGGATGGGACTGAAGCTTTCTTT
CDR3aa: CASSSGDGTEAFF
v_gene: TRBV7-7
abundance: .
j_gene: TRBJ1-1
d_gene: .

CDR3nt: TGTGCCAGCAGTGATTGGGGAGGTCAGCCCCAGCATTTT
CDR3aa: CASSDWGGQPQHF
v_gene: TRBV2
abundance: .
j_gene: TRBJ1-5
d_gene: .

CDR3nt: TGTGCCACCAGCAGAGATTTAGTGGGTACCGTCAACAAAAACATTCAGTACTTC
CDR3aa: CATSRDLVGTVNKNIQYF
v_gene: TRBV15
abundance: .
j_gene: TRBJ2-4
d_gene: .

CDR3nt: TGTGCCAGCAGTCATGACACCCTTGAAGCTTTCTTT
CDR3aa: CASSHDTLEAFF
v_gene: TRBV6-5
abundance: .
j_gene: TRBJ1-1
d_gene: .

CDR3nt: TGTGCCAGCAGCTTAGCCGAGTGGATGCCCCTCTCTGGGGCCAACGTCCTGACTTTC
CDR3aa: CASSLAEWMPLSGANVLTF
v_gene: TRBV11-2
abundance: .
j_gene: TRBJ2-6
d_gene: .

CDR3nt: TGTGCCAGCAGCACATGGGGACGGGAAGAGCGGGGCTACACCTTC
CDR3aa: CASSTWGREERGYTF
v_gene: TRBV7-2
abundance: few
j_gene: TRBJ1-2
d_gene: .

CDR3nt: TGTGCCAGCAGTATGAACGGGCTCTACGAGCAGTACTTC
CDR3aa: CASSMNGLYEQYF
v_gene: TRBV28
abundance: .
j_gene: TRBJ2-7
d_gene: .

CDR3nt: TGCGCCAGCAGCGCGGGACTAGCGGAGAGCGGCTCCTACGAGCAGTACTTC
CDR3aa: CASSAGLAESGSYEQYF
v_gene: TRBV5-1
abundance: once
j_gene: TRBJ2-7
d_gene: TRBD2

CDR3nt: TGCGCCAGCAGCTTTTCAGCGGACCGCTACAATGAGCAGTTCTTC
CDR3aa: CASSFSADRYNEQFF
v_gene: TRBV5-1
abundance: .
j_gene: TRBJ2-1
d_gene: .

CDR3nt: TGTGCCAGCAGTTTCCAGGGATCCAAAAACATTCAGTACTTC
CDR3aa: CASSFQGSKNIQYF
v_gene: TRBV28
abundance: few
j_gene: TRBJ2-4
d_gene: .

CDR3nt: TGTGCCAGCAGCCGGACAGGGGACACCGGGGAGCTGTTTTTT
CDR3aa: CASSRTGDTGELFF
v_gene: TRBV9
abundance: .
j_gene: TRBJ2-2
d_gene: TRBD1

CDR3nt: TGTGCCAGCAGTGAAGCTCCGGGACTAGCGCTCTACAATGAGCAGTTCTTC
CDR3aa: CASSEAPGLALYNEQFF
v_gene: TRBV2
abundance: .
j_gene: TRBJ2-1
d_gene: TRBD2

CDR3nt: TGTGCCAGCAGCGTAGAAGGGACTAGCGGTACTGAGCAGTTCTTC
CDR3aa: CASSVEGTSGTEQFF
v_gene: TRBV9
abundance: .
j_gene: TRBJ2-1
d_gene: TRBD2

CDR3nt: TGCGCCAGCAGCGCGACAGTAGGGGTGAACACTGAAGCTTTCTTT
CDR3aa: CASSATVGVNTEAFF
v_gene: TRBV10-2
abundance: .
j_gene: TRBJ1-1
d_gene: .

CDR3nt: TGTGCCAGCACCGGACGCAGGGGAGCTAATGAAAAACTGTTTTTT
CDR3aa: CASTGRRGANEKLFF
v_gene: TRBV6-1
abundance: .
j_gene: TRBJ1-4
d_gene: .

CDR3nt: TGCGCCAGCAGCCAATTCGAGGGGGGGCCTGCGGAGACCCAGTACTTC
CDR3aa: CASSQFEGGPAETQYF
v_gene: TRBV5-1
abundance: .
j_gene: TRBJ2-5
d_gene: .

CDR3nt: TGCGCCAGCAGTGAGTCCACAGATACGCAGTATTTT
CDR3aa: CASSESTDTQYF
v_gene: TRBV10-1
abundance: .
j_gene: TRBJ2-3
d_gene: .

CDR3nt: TGTGCCAGCAGCTTAGCGGTAGCGCCACGGACCTCCTACGAGCAGTACTTC
CDR3aa: CASSLAVAPRTSYEQYF
v_gene: TRBV7-6
abundance: .
j_gene: TRBJ2-7
d_gene: .

CDR3nt: TGTGCCAGCAGCTTACGGGGGTCGGGGTACTATGGCTACACCTTC
CDR3aa: CASSLRGSGYYGYTF
v_gene: TRBV7-2
abundance: .
j_gene: TRBJ1-2
d_gene: .

CDR3nt: TGTGCCAGCAGCTTAGGGCAGGGGAGAGAAAAACTGTTTTTT
CDR3aa: CASSLGQGREKLFF
v_gene: TRBV7-2
abundance: .
j_gene: TRBJ1-4
d_gene: .

CDR3nt: TGTGCCAGCAGTTTGGTAGGGCACGCCGCCTTAGCAACTAATGAAAAACTGTTTTTT
CDR3aa: CASSLVGHAALATNEKLFF
v_gene: TRBV28
abundance: .
j_gene: TRBJ1-4
d_gene: .

CDR3nt: TGTGCCAGCAGCCGGACAGGGCAGGGGGCCGGGGAGCTGTTTTTT
CDR3aa: CASSRTGQGAGELFF
v_gene: TRBV11-3
abundance: .
j_gene: TRBJ2-2
d_gene: TRBD1

CDR3nt: TGTGCCAGCAGTTTAGTTGGACAGACTTACAATGAGCAGTTCTTC
CDR3aa: CASSLVGQTYNEQFF
v_gene: TRBV28
abundance: few
j_gene: TRBJ2-1
d_gene: .

CDR3nt: TGTGCCAGCAGCTTAGAGACTATAGGAATACTCACAGATACGCAGTATTTT
CDR3aa: CASSLETIGILTDTQYF
v_gene: TRBV11-2
abundance: .
j_gene: TRBJ2-3
d_gene: .

CDR3nt: TGTGCCAGCAGTGTGGGGGTAGGCAATCAGCCCCAGCATTTT
CDR3aa: CASSVGVGNQPQHF
v_gene: TRBV2
abundance: .
j_gene: TRBJ1-5
d_gene: .

CDR3nt: TGTGCCAGCAGTGAAGAACAGGGGGGACAGCCCCAGCATTTT
CDR3aa: CASSEEQGGQPQHF
v_gene: TRBV2
abundance: .
j_gene: TRBJ1-5
d_gene: TRBD1

CDR3nt: TGTGCCAGTACAGGTTTCTCTAGCGGGAGATGGTACGAGCAGTACTTC
CDR3aa: CASTGFSSGRWYEQYF
v_gene: TRBV25-1
abundance: .
j_gene: TRBJ2-7
d_gene: TRBD2